These 19 T cell receptor beta chains share one sample of origin, sequenced in a study of technical replicates of blood from a few donors. The protocol was immunoSEQ multiplex PCR, while the TCRdb copy is restricted to in-frame clones and leaves out a portion. The sample yields 95,000 to 100,000 clones, 95% to 96% seen once. The sequencing sample was made of T cells isolated from PBMCs. The source is a human donor in good health.

In nucleotides, the CDR3 is TGTGCCAGCAGCCGACCGGGGTCGCATACGCAGTATTTT. As protein: CASSRPGSHTQYF. This chain uses TRBV11-1 with TRBJ2-3; D is perhaps TRBD2 (5 bases). There are 13 residues in the CDR3. Germline assignment: CDR1 SGHAT and CDR2 FQDESV (reference sequence). Trimming pared 5 bases from V and 7 bases from J, leaving 13 bases between.

The V call is TRBV10-3, the J call TRBJ2-5; TRBD1 matches 7 bases. The junction had 6 bases not matched to a gene; V was cut back by 6 bases and J by 5 bases. CDR3 length: 13 residues. Germline V lookup: CDR1 ENHRY, CDR2 SYGVKD. This CDR3 is CAISGQVRETQYF. The CDR3 DNA is TGTGCCATCAGCGGACAGGTCAGGGAGACCCAGTACTTC.

The chain combines TRBV11-3 with TRBJ2-7; D is perhaps TRBD1 (6 bases). The CDR3 is made up of 14 amino acids. With 5 bases removed from V and 3 bases from J, the gap between germline ends came to 14 bases. CDR1 is SGHNT and CDR2 is YENEEA in the germline V gene. In nucleotides, the CDR3 is TGTGCCAGCAGCCTCCTGGACAGCGACTACGAGCAGTACTTC. This encodes CASSLLDSDYEQYF.

The rearrangement uses TRBV4-1 and TRBJ2-2; 7 bases align to TRBD1. With V trimmed by 3 bases and J by 6 bases, 13 bases remained unmatched. The germline gives CDR1 MGHRA, CDR2 YSYEKL. The CDR3 has 17 amino acids. The CDR3 spells CASSHPARQGTAGELFF. DNA for the CDR3: TGCGCCAGCAGCCACCCAGCAAGACAGGGAACTGCCGGGGAGCTGTTTTTT.

V and J are TRBV4-1 and TRBJ1-2; D perhaps matches TRBD1 (5 bases). V was pared by 0 bases and J by 3 bases, with 17 bases between. Germline assignment: CDR1 MGHRA and CDR2 YSYEKL. The CDR3 contains 17 residues. The CDR3 region has the DNA TGCGCCAGCAGCCAAGATACGTTGGGGCCTATTCACTATGGCTACACCTTC. Amino acids: CASSQDTLGPIHYGYTF.

The chain is built from TRBV19 and TRBJ2-7; 13 positions match TRBD2. The junction had 12 bases not matched to a gene; V was cut back by 5 bases and J by 5 bases. The germline V gene encodes CDR1 LNHDA and CDR2 SQIVND (reference sequence). CDR3 length: 17 amino acids. CDR3 coding DNA: TGTGCCAGTAGTCGACGGACTAGCGGGAGTCTCGCCCACGAGCAGTACTTC. It specifies CASSRRTSGSLAHEQYF.

CDR3 nucleotides: TGTGCCAGCAGCTTAAATTTCGGCATTCAGTACTTC. It translates to CASSLNFGIQYF. The chain has TRBV7-8 and TRBJ2-4; the D is unclear. Germline V gene sequence: CDR1 SGHVS, CDR2 FQNEAQ. Between the trimmed V and J ends, which lost 2 bases and 9 bases, there was a span of 8 bases. The CDR3 loop spans 12 amino acids.

The chain carries TRBV7-9 and TRBJ1-2; D is uncertain. Per the germline V gene, CDR1 is SEHNR and CDR2 is FQNEAQ (reference sequence). The CDR3 is made up of 15 amino acids. V was trimmed by 3 bases and J by 4 bases, leaving 15 bases between them. CDR3 in DNA: TGTGCCAGCAGCTTCCTTTCCAGTGTAGCCTATGGCTACACCTTC. Protein sequence: CASSFLSSVAYGYTF.

With regard to this clone: In the same sample, other DNA sequences code for this CDR3. V gene TRBV11-2 combines with J gene TRBJ1-2; weak D call: TRBD1 (6 bases). V lost 1 base, J lost 2 bases, and 8 bases lay in between. The CDR3 totals 14 residues. Germline values: CDR1 SGHAT, CDR2 FQNNGV. The DNA for the CDR3 is TGTGCCAGCAGCTTAGGTACAGGGAACTATGGCTACACCTTC. Its protein product is CASSLGTGNYGYTF.

The table lists this clone with a count of one. V usage is TRBV5-1 and J usage is TRBJ1-4; possible D gene TRBD1, 6 bases. The CDR3 covers 15 residues. Trimming removed 4 bases from V and 2 bases from J, with 12 bases in between. Germline values: CDR1 SGHRS, CDR2 YFSETQ. Here the CDR3 reads CASSPTGETNEKLFF. The CDR3 DNA follows: TGCGCCAGCAGCCCGACAGGAGAGACTAATGAAAAACTGTTTTTT.

The chain links TRBV10-3 to TRBJ2-3; TRBD2 matches at 10 bases. Germline CDR1 ENHRY, CDR2 SYGVKD. J lost 1 base, V lost 6 bases, and 7 bases had no gene match. There are 16 residues in the CDR3. The CDR3 reads CAIRNTGTSGTDTQYF. Here the CDR3 DNA reads TGTGCCATCAGGAACACCGGGACTAGCGGCACAGATACGCAGTATTTT.

This clone was picked up one time. This sequence joins TRBV10-3 and TRBJ1-1; D may be TRBD1 (6 bases). Germline CDR1 and CDR2: ENHRY and SYGVKD. This CDR3 contains 15 residues. Trimming took off 3 bases at V and 10 bases at J, with 21 bases between the two ends. Here the CDR3 reads CAISDGEGGPGGAFF. The CDR3 DNA is TGTGCCATCAGTGATGGGGAAGGGGGACCTGGAGGAGCTTTCTTT.

The genes are TRBV5-6 and TRBJ2-3, with 11 bases identical to TRBD2. V was pared by 4 bases and J by 0 bases, with 7 bases of the junction left unmatched. This CDR3 spans 17 amino acids. Germline V lookup: CDR1 SGHDT, CDR2 YYEEEE. The CDR3 loop reads CASSIRLAGPSTDTQYF. The CDR3 nucleotides read TGTGCCAGCAGCATTCGACTAGCGGGGCCTAGCACAGATACGCAGTATTTT.

V is TRBV7-9 and J is TRBJ2-3; D is perhaps TRBD2 (6 bases). Germline loops: CDR1 SEHNR, CDR2 FQNEAQ (reference sequence). The CDR3 has 16 amino acids. The germline V and J ends were trimmed by 4 bases and 1 base, with 15 bases remaining between them. Here the CDR3 DNA reads TGTGCCAGCAGCTGGGACTTCCCAGAGGGCACAGATACGCAGTATTTT. As protein: CASSWDFPEGTDTQYF. The full variable domain, with the rest looked up from reference TRBV7-9 and TRBJ2-3, is DTGVSQNPRHKITKRGQNVTFRCDPISEHNRLYWYRQTLGQGPEFLTYFQNEAQLEKSRLLSDRFSAERPKGSFSTLEIQRTEQGDSAMYLCASSWDFPEGTDTQYFGPGTRLTVL.

This clone was seen only once. This rearrangement joins TRBV4-1 to TRBJ2-5; weak D call: TRBD2 (5 bases). CDR1 is MGHRA, CDR2 YSYEKL, per germline. The CDR3 consists of 17 residues. V dropped 4 bases and J dropped 4 bases, with 22 bases sitting between them. CDR3 amino acids: CASSPTWTRRLLETQYF. The CDR3, as DNA: TGCGCCAGCAGCCCAACTTGGACTCGACGATTGCTAGAGACCCAGTACTTC.

The J gene is TRBJ2-1, the V gene TRBV28; the match to TRBD2 covers 10 bases. The CDR3 is 12 residues long. The germline gives CDR1 MDHEN, CDR2 SYDVKM. Losses at the gene ends were 6 bases for V and 16 bases for J; bases not matched to a gene: 9. CDR3 amino acids: CASSLLLAGPFF. In DNA form, the CDR3 reads TGTGCCAGCAGCTTGCTACTAGCGGGGCCCTTCTTC.

The V gene is TRBV5-1, the J gene TRBJ1-2, with TRBD1 matching over 10 bases. The CDR3 extends over 13 amino acids. Germline V lookup: CDR1 SGHRS, CDR2 YFSETQ. With 4 bases clipped from V and 6 bases from J, the junction kept 3 bases outside the gene matches. In nucleotides, the CDR3 is TGCGCCAGCAGCCAAGGGACAGGGGATGGCTACACCTTC. Translating gives CASSQGTGDGYTF.

This rearrangement joins TRBV6-1 to TRBJ2-7, with a possible D match to TRBD2 (6 bases). The CDR3 is 14 amino acids. Germline values: CDR1 MNHNS, CDR2 SASEGT. V lost 7 bases and J 0 bases, leaving 13 bases between the germline ends. The CDR3 spells CASTGSWGSYEQYF. In nucleotides, the CDR3 is TGTGCCAGCACCGGGAGTTGGGGCTCCTACGAGCAGTACTTC.

The rearrangement uses TRBV27 and TRBJ2-1; D is ambiguous. Germline V gene lookup returns CDR1 MNHEY and CDR2 SMNVEV (reference sequence). CDR3 length equals 11 residues. Between the trimmed V and J ends, which lost 4 bases and 9 bases, there was a span of 7 bases. The CDR3 spells CASSSLSEQFF. CDR3 sequence (DNA): TGTGCCAGCAGTTCCCTCAGTGAGCAGTTCTTC.